The rows below give T cell receptor beta chains drawn from one sample of a study of cytomegalovirus exposure and HLA in healthy donors. The method was immunoSEQ multiplex PCR; TCRdb's version includes in-frame clones alone and lacks a portion of them. There are around 100,000 clones in the sample; over 75% occur only once, and under 5.5% lies in the top ten. Material for sequencing was PBMCs. All receptors derive from a man aged 35 to 55 in good health and CMV-seropositive. CDR3s include the opening cysteine and the closing phenylalanine or tryptophan. D genes are given only for firm matches. A row's size may be missing; if present it is once, few, many or a size class.

>TRBV5-5|NA|TRBJ1-2|NA|16
CASSLARGHTLQGYTF
TGTGCCAGCAGCTTGGCCAGGGGACACACACTTCAGGGCTACACCTTC
>TRBV5-1|NA|TRBJ1-1|TRBD1|15
CASSLVGQPNTEAFF
TGCGCCAGCAGCTTGGTGGGACAGCCGAACACTGAAGCTTTCTTT
>TRBV6-5|NA|TRBJ1-2|TRBD1|16
CASSFIPGQGDYGYTF
TGTGCCAGCAGTTTCATACCGGGACAGGGTGACTATGGCTACACCTTC
>TRBV6-5|NA|TRBJ2-7|TRBD1|13
CASSRQGPYEQYF
TGTGCCAGCAGTCGACAGGGCCCATACGAGCAGTACTTC
>TRBV9|NA|TRBJ1-1|TRBD1|14
CASSVAPQGDEAFF
TGTGCCAGCAGCGTAGCGCCCCAGGGGGATGAAGCTTTCTTT
>TRBV9|NA|TRBJ2-3|NA|11
CASSAGDTQYF
TGTGCCAGCAGCGCAGGAGATACGCAGTATTTT
>TRBV29-1|NA|TRBJ2-1|NA|11
CSVVNYNEQFF
TGCAGCGTTGTTAATTACAATGAGCAGTTCTTC
>TRBV2|NA|TRBJ1-1|TRBD1|14
CASSEGQAETEAFF
TGTGCCAGCAGTGAGGGACAGGCCGAAACTGAAGCTTTCTTT
>TRBV28|NA|TRBJ2-7|NA|13
CASSFHHSGKQYF
TGTGCCAGCAGTTTTCACCACAGCGGCAAGCAGTACTTC
>TRBV28|few|TRBJ2-7|TRBD2|15
CASSFTSGSSYEQYF
TGTGCCAGCAGTTTTACTAGCGGGTCCTCCTACGAGCAGTACTTC
>TRBV7-2|once|TRBJ2-7|NA|14
CASSLVDAAYEQYF
TGTGCCAGCAGCTTAGTCGACGCGGCCTACGAGCAGTACTTC
>TRBV4-1|once|TRBJ2-5|NA|16
CASSPGVGGPGETQYF
TGCGCCAGCAGCCCGGGAGTGGGGGGGCCCGGGGAGACCCAGTACTTC
>TRBV6-1|NA|TRBJ2-3|TRBD1|15
CASSEGTGGSDTQYF
TGTGCCAGCAGTGAGGGGACAGGGGGTTCAGATACGCAGTATTTT
>TRBV11-2|few|TRBJ1-6|NA|12
CASSLLQLPLHF
TGTGCCAGCAGCTTATTACAGTTACCCCTCCACTTT
>TRBV7-9|NA|TRBJ2-3|NA|11
CASSFADTQYF
TGTGCCAGCAGCTTCGCAGATACGCAGTATTTT
>TRBV6-1|NA|TRBJ2-7|TRBD1|15
CASSNSGTGTYEQYF
TGTGCCAGCAGTAATTCCGGGACAGGGACCTACGAGCAGTACTTC
>TRBV7-6|NA|TRBJ1-3|NA|19
CASSLAPGLQRSSGNTIYF
TGTGCCAGCAGCTTAGCGCCGGGATTACAGCGAAGCTCTGGAAACACCATATATTTT
>TRBV5-1|NA|TRBJ1-6|NA|14
CASSSVGASSPLHF
TGCGCCAGCAGCTCGGTGGGGGCCAGTTCACCCCTCCACTTT
>TRBV7-3|NA|TRBJ1-1|NA|13
CASSGQTNTEAFF
TGTGCCAGCAGCGGACAGACGAACACTGAAGCTTTCTTT
>TRBV14|NA|TRBJ1-6|NA|14
CASSQVGGNSPLHF
TGTGCCAGCAGCCAAGTAGGGGGTAATTCACCCCTCCACTTT
>TRBV7-6|NA|TRBJ1-1|NA|12
CASSPGGTEAFF
TGTGCCAGCAGCCCGGGGGGCACTGAAGCTTTCTTT
>TRBV10-2|NA|TRBJ2-5|NA|15
CASSESASGLETQYF
TGCGCCAGCAGTGAGTCGGCCAGCGGGTTGGAGACCCAGTACTTC
>TRBV6-1|NA|TRBJ2-7|TRBD2|14
CASLSGTAGYEQYF
TGTGCCAGCCTCAGCGGGACGGCGGGTTACGAGCAGTACTTC
>TRBV21-1|NA|TRBJ1-2|NA|13
CASTPTGYYGYTF
TGTGCCAGCACCCCGACAGGCTACTATGGCTACACCTTC
>TRBV27|NA|TRBJ1-5|TRBD1|18
CASSFKPPGTGSYQPQHF
TGTGCCAGCAGTTTTAAGCCCCCCGGGACAGGGTCATATCAGCCCCAGCATTTT
>TRBV18|once|TRBJ2-7|NA|12
CASSPQGHEQYF
TGTGCCAGCTCACCCCAGGGGCACGAGCAGTACTTC
>TRBV7-2|once|TRBJ1-6|NA|14
CASSSRTYNSPLHF
TGTGCCAGCAGCTCCAGGACATATAATTCACCCCTCCACTTT